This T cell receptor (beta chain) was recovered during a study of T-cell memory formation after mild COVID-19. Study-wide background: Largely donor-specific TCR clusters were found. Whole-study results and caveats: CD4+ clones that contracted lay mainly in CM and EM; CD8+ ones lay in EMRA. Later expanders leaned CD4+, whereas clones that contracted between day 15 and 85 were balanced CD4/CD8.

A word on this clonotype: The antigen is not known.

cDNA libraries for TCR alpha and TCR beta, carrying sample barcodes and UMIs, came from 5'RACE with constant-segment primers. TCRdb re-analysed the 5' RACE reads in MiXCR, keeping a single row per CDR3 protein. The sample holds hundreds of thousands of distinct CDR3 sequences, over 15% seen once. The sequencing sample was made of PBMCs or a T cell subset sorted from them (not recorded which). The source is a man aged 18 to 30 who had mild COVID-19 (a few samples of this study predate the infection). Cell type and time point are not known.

The CDR3 sequence: CASSQAVAGANVLTF. The CDR3 nucleotides are TGCGCCAGCAGCCAAGCGGTGGCTGGGGCCAACGTCCTGACTTTC. J is TRBJ2-6 and V is TRBV4-1, with D hard to call. Germline V gene data show CDR1 as MGHRA and CDR2 as YSYEKL. Between the trimmed V and J ends, which lost 1 base and 2 bases, there was a span of 6 bases. The CDR3 spans 15 residues.